This record concerns one T cell receptor beta chain sequence. A read error may be the cause here, since a much bigger clone is one base away. These data belong to a study of neurological immune-mediated disorders. TCRdb re-called the 5' RACE reads with MiXCR, one entry per CDR3 protein. The sample holds more than 100,000 distinct CDR3 sequences, about 10% seen once. This CDR3 has 14 amino acids. CDR1 and CDR2 from the germline V gene are DFQATT and SNEGSKA (reference sequence). Time point of the sample: longitudinal time-point 3. Material for sequencing was PBMCs. The sequence was obtained from a female donor with HTLV-1-associated myelopathy (HAM/TSP). This sequence joins TRBV20-1 and TRBJ1-1, with a weak D call TRBD1 (5 bases). The CDR3 bases are TGCAGTGCTAGAGACCGACAGAAGAACTCTGAAGCTTTCTTT. This codes for CSARDRQKNSEAFF.